This TCR beta chain stems from a study of blood T cell repertoires in COVID-19 (dated by TCRdb to the early 2020s). For context, the study as a whole: Samples covering the acute and convalescent phases of COVID-19 were provided by collaborators in the United States, Italy and Spain. A freely available public database, intended as a resource for researchers studying the immune response to SARS-CoV-2, is where the repertoires were released. Sample metadata almost always included a de-identified subject ID, COVID-19 status, age in years and sex. Where HLA class I and class II types were available, the types were taken from metadata supplied by the sample provider, not from assay-based typing. Samples were obtained from the ongoing ImmuneRACE study (first 160 participants) and from 1,254 subjects provided by 6 global collaborators. The dataset comprised deeply sampled blood TCRbeta repertoires from subjects exposed to, actively infected with, or recovered from COVID-19. The material from the prospective study consisted of cDNA or gDNA derived from T cells, B-cell-depleted T cells, or PBMCs.

TCRbeta CDR3 regions were amplified from genomic DNA using the immunoSEQ Assay, a bias-controlled multiplex PCR. For the original study's pipeline: Within the assay, amplification of reference gene primers was used to estimate how many nucleated cells each sample contained. To quantify the absolute abundance of each unique TCRbeta CDR3 rearrangement, sequence reads were collapsed and filtered. Productive Simpson clonality was computed per sample as the square root of Simpson's diversity index over productive rearrangements. The table was pulled from immuneACCESS by TCRdb, which kept in-frame rearrangements only. Such tables lose some clones; where checked, under half of the loss comes from unresolved V genes, and the rest has no known cause. The DNA was the basis for D and trimming; V, J and clone size are from that table. The sample profile shows roughly 130,000 clones; around 83% of them were found once. About a sixth of the sample lies in the top ten.

To note about this clone: Which antigen it targets is not known. No qualities accompany the bases; no much larger clone lies one base away.

The collaborating institutions used their own protocols to collect whole blood in K2EDTA tubes. Collaborator samples were shipped for TCRbeta analysis as frozen whole blood, isolated PBMCs, or DNA extracted from either sample type. CDR1 and CDR2 (KGHSH, LQKENI) derive from the germline V gene. There are 15 amino acids in the CDR3, from cysteine to phenylalanine inclusive. The only DNA kept is the CDR3, 45 bases in frame from the first base. The junction carries 14 bases between V and J, which are trimmed by 3 bases and 3 bases respectively. Broad study findings and their caveats: Clinical and demographic metadata were provided uncurated, with the amount varying by source and participant.

The chain is made from TRBV18 and TRBJ1-1; D gene: possibly TRBD1, on 5 matching bases. The sample was peripheral blood. This clonotype was sampled from a woman aged 50 to 60 with acute or convalescent COVID-19. The DNA reads as follows: TGTGCCAGCTCACCGGTGTCACAGGTCGACACTGAAGCTTTCTTT. This is translated as CASSPVSQVDTEAFF. With the rest looked up from the reference TRBV18 and TRBJ1-1 genes rather than sequenced, the full variable domain is NAGVMQNPRHLVRRRGQEARLRCSPMKGHSHVYWYRQLPEEGLKFMVYLQKENIIDESGMPKERFSAEFPKEGPSILRIQQVVRGDSAAYFCASSPVSQVDTEAFFGQGTRLTVV.